This TCR beta chain was captured in a study of cytomegalovirus exposure and HLA in healthy donors. The ends lost 2 bases at V and 9 bases at J; junction bases unmatched: 8. Germline CDR1 reads MDHEN; CDR2 reads SYDVKM. CDR3 size: 15 residues. A multiplex PCR was run with 60 Vbeta primers and 13 Jbeta primers. TCRdb keeps only in-frame clones here, not all; method: immunoSEQ multiplex PCR. The repertoire consists of about 100,000 clones, with over 60% occurring once and the leading ten covering over 5%. This clone was counted once. This TCR came from a female donor in good health and CMV-seropositive. This chain connects TRBV28 to TRBJ2-1, with 9 bases aligning to TRBD2. Sequencing was done on a sample of PBMCs. The CDR3 sequence is CASSLAGGPSGEQFF. CDR3 nucleotide sequence: TGTGCCAGCAGTTTAGCGGGAGGGCCTAGCGGTGAGCAGTTCTTC.